This T cell receptor beta chain was retrieved from a study of regulatory and conventional T cells in RAG deficiency. Only in-frame clones appear in the TCRdb table, and some are missing; sequencing was by immunoSEQ multiplex PCR. The profile shows approximately 46,000 clones, around 90% of them singletons. Deletions cut 2 bases from V and 2 bases from J, with 6 bases between. The CDR3 is made up of 13 amino acids. CDR1 and CDR2 (germline): WNHNN, SYGVQD (reference sequence). Genomic DNA came from blood conventional CD4+ T cells gated CD25-low CD127-high. Study-wide points: Compared with controls, unique Treg TCR beta sequences dropped about 100-fold in Omenn syndrome and CID/AS. Control T-cell subsets had markedly higher Shannon entropy and lower Simpson indices than RAG-deficient patients. Patient subsets had shorter CDR3s; Omenn Treg-Tconv overlap exceeded 90%.

About this clone: Its antigen is unknown.

These same records also appear under a second study, on regulatory T cells. That source notes: Primers: 52 TRBV forward and 13 TRBJ reverse. Skewed V and J usage and few unique V-J pairs marked patient repertoires, most in Tregs.

The material sequenced was CD4+ effector T cells sorted from blood. V is TRBV10-1 and J is TRBJ1-1; D call uncertain. The origin of this receptor is a human donor in good health. This CDR3 reads CASSEEPNTEAFF. The CDR3 bases are TGCGCCAGCAGTGAGGAACCAAACACTGAAGCTTTCTTT.